The 7 T cell receptor beta chains in this list originate from one sample, sequenced in a study of T cells in Graves' hyperthyroidism and ophthalmopathy. RNA transcripts served as the template for amplifying TCR beta CDR3 regions. First-round RT-PCR with HTBI primers amplified the TCR CDR3 region. TCRdb re-called the multiplex PCR reads through MiXCR, storing one row per CDR3 protein. In the table there are around 600,000 distinct CDR3 sequences, approximately 14% of which are singletons. The sequenced material came from blood. The receptors were gathered from a woman aged 50 to 65 with Graves' ophthalmopathy.

This clonotype was seen a handful of times. V gene TRBV5-1 combines with J gene TRBJ1-4, with D tentatively TRBD1 (5 bases). Trimming stripped 2 bases from V and 8 bases from J, with 16 bases between. The CDR3 runs to 15 residues. Germline CDR1 is SGHRS and CDR2 is YFSETQ. The CDR3 coding sequence is TGCGCCAGCAGCTTAACCCCCCAGGGCTACGAAAAACTGTTTTTT. Translating it yields CASSLTPQGYEKLFF.

CDR3: CASGSGRKSGTQYF. DNA of the CDR3: TGTGCCAGCGGCTCGGGAAGGAAGAGTGGGACCCAGTACTTC. The V gene is TRBV7-9, the J gene TRBJ2-5; D may be TRBD2 (5 bases). Germline CDR1 is SEHNR and CDR2 is FQNEAQ (reference sequence). The CDR3 has 14 residues. The V gene lost 8 bases and the J gene lost 7 bases, with 20 bases spanning the gap.

Worth noting for this clonotype: Possible read error: a much larger clone is one base away. The gene calls are TRBV24-1 and TRBJ1-5, with no clear D. V lost 4 bases and J lost 8, with 8 bases in between. CDR1 KGHDR and CDR2 SFDVKD come from the germline V gene. The CDR3 covers 12 residues. The CDR3 reads CATSEVGEPQHF. The CDR3 DNA sequence: TGTGCCACCAGTGAGGTCGGCGAGCCCCAGCATTTT.

At least ten counts were recorded for this clonotype. The J gene is TRBJ2-1, the V gene TRBV11-2, with TRBD1 identical over 9 bases. This CDR3 spans 15 amino acids. Germline-derived CDR1 and CDR2 are SGHAT and FQNNGV. V shed 2 bases, J shed 4 bases, and the junction held 3 bases outside the gene matches. The CDR3 DNA follows: TGTGCCAGCAGCTTATGGGGACAGGGATACAATGAGCAGTTCTTC. Translation: CASSLWGQGYNEQFF.

Points on this clonotype: Relative to the germline gene, one junction end is altered; a read error may explain this. J is TRBJ1-4 and V is TRBV29-1; possibly TRBD1 for D (5 bases). Germline CDR1 SQVTM, CDR2 ANQGSEA. This CDR3 has 14 amino acids. The CDR3 DNA follows: TGCAGCGTTCGTACGGGGACCCTAAATGAAAAACTGCTTTTT. Amino acids: CSVRTGTLNEKLLF.

This sequence joins TRBV4-2 and TRBJ1-1; the D is unclear. Per germline, CDR1 LGHNA and CDR2 YNFKEQ. The CDR3 length is 12 residues. V lost 8 bases and J lost 0, with 7 bases in between. The CDR3 nucleotides read TGTGCCAGCCTTGGAGTGAACACTGAAGCTTTCTTT. This sequence encodes CASLGVNTEAFF.

This clonotype has just a few counts. This chain joins TRBV28 and TRBJ2-3, with TRBD2 matching over 7 bases. The CDR3 sequence is 15 residues long. With 6 bases clipped from V and 5 bases from J, the junction kept 11 bases outside the gene matches. Looked up from germline, CDR1 is MDHEN and CDR2 is SYDVKM. This CDR3 is CASSLGGIAGDTQYF. The CDR3 DNA follows: TGTGCCAGCAGCCTGGGGGGAATAGCGGGAGATACGCAGTATTTT.